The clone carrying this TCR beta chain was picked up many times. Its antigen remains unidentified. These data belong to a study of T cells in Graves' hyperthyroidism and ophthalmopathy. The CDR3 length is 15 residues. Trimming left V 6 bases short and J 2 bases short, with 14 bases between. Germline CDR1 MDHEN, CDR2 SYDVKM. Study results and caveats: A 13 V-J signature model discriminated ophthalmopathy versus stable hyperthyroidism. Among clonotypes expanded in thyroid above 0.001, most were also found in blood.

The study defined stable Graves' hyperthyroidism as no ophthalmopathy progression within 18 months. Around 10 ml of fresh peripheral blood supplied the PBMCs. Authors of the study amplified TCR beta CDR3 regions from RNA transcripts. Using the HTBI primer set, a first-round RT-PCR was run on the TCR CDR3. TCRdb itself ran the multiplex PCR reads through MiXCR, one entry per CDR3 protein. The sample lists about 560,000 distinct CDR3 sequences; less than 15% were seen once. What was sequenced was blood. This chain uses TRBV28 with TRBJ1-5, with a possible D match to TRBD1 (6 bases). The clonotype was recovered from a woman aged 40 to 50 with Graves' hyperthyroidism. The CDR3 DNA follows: TGTGCCAGCAGATTCCCAGGGGTTGGCAATCAGCCCCAGCATTTT. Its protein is CASRFPGVGNQPQHF.